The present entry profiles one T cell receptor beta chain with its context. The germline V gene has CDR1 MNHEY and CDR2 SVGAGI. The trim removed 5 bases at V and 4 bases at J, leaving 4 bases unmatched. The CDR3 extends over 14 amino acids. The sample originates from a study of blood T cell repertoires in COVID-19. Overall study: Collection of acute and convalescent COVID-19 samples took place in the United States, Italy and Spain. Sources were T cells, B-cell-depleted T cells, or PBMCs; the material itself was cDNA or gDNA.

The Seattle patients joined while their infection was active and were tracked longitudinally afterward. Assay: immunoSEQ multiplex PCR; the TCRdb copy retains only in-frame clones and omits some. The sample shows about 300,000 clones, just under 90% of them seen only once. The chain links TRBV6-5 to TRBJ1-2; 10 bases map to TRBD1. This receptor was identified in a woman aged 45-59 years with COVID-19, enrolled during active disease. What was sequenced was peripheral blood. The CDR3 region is CASSHRQGAYGYTF. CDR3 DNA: TGTGCCAGCAGTCACCGACAGGGGGCCTATGGCTACACCTTC.